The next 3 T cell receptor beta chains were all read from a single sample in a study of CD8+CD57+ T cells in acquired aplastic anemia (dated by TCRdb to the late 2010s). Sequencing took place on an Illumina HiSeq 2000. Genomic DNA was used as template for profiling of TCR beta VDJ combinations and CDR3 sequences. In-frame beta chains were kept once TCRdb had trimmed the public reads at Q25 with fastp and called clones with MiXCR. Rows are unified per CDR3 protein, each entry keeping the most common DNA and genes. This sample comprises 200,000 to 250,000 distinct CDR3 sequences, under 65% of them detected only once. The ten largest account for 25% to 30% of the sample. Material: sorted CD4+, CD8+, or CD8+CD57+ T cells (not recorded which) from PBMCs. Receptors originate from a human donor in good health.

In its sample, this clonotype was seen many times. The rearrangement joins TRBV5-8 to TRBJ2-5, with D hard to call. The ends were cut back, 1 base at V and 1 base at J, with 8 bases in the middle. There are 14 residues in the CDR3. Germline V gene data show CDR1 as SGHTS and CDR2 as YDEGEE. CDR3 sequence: CASSLYGPQETQYF. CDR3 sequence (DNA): TGTGCCAGCAGCTTGTACGGGCCCCAAGAGACCCAGTACTTC.

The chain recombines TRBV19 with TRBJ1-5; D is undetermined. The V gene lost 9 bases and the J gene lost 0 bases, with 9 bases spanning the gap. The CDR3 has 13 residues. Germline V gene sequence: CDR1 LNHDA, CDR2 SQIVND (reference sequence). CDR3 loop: CASQRYSNQPQHF. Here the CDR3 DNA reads TGTGCCAGCCAGAGGTATAGCAATCAGCCCCAGCATTTT.

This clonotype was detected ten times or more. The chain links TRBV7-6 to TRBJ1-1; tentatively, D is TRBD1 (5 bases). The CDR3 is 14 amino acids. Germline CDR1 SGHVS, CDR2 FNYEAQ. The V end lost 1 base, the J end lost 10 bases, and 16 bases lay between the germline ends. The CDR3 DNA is TGTGCCAGCAGCTTAGGGGGGGGTGGGGACGGAGCTTTCTTT. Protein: CASSLGGGGDGAFF.